This T cell receptor (beta chain) was profiled in a study of blood T cell repertoires in COVID-19 (dated by TCRdb to about 2020). Some background on the complete study: The collaborator samples originated in the United States, Italy and Spain and spanned the acute and convalescent phases of COVID-19. The prospective study material was composed of cDNA or gDNA derived from T cells, B-cell-depleted T cells, or PBMCs. The dataset comprised deeply sampled blood TCRbeta repertoires from subjects exposed to, actively infected with, or recovered from COVID-19. The repertoires were released in a freely available public database meant as a resource for research on the immune response to SARS-CoV-2. The samples were drawn from two sources: the first 160 participants of the ongoing ImmuneRACE study, and about 1,300 subjects contributed by 6 global collaborators. Sample metadata almost always included a de-identified subject ID, COVID-19 status, age in years and sex. HLA class I and class II types, where available, came from metadata supplied by the sample provider rather than from assay-based typing. General findings and caveats noted by the study authors: How much clinical and demographic metadata was included differed by source and by participant, and the metadata was provided uncurated.

In the prospective study, participants were about 18 to 100 years old, resided in approximately 22 geographic areas of the United States, and were enrolled through a virtual design. To assign participants to cohorts, the prospective study relied on clinical history that participants themselves reported in a screening survey and a study questionnaire. Recovered participants in ImmuneRACE Cohort 3 were defined by two consecutive negative NP/OP PCR tests, clearance by a healthcare professional, or resolution of symptoms. In the prospective study, whole blood, serum and a nasopharyngeal or oropharyngeal swab were collected from each participant by mobile phlebotomists. Additional blood draws and questionnaires over an approximately 2-month period could optionally be provided by prospective study participants. Blood samples from the prospective study were shipped frozen or at room temperature prior to DNA extraction.

CDR1 and CDR2 are drawn from the germline V gene: SGHRS, YFSETQ. Including the terminal cysteine and phenylalanine, the CDR3 comprises 17 residues. Just CDR3 DNA is preserved here, 51 bases in frame from base 1. The germline V end is reduced by 3 bases and the J end by 1 base; junction bases left unmatched: 7. A word on this clone: Its antigen is still unknown. The record has no base qualities; no much larger clone is one base away.

TCRbeta CDR3 regions were amplified from genomic DNA using the immunoSEQ Assay, a bias-controlled multiplex PCR. Per the authors' processing: The number of nucleated cells in each sample was estimated from the amplification of reference gene primers within the assay. Sequence reads were collapsed and filtered to measure the absolute abundance of every unique TCRbeta CDR3 rearrangement. For each sample, productive Simpson clonality was calculated as the square root of Simpson's diversity index over productive rearrangements. In its TCRdb copy, this immuneACCESS table keeps in-frame sequences only and misses some clones. Where compared with another copy, unresolved V genes explain less than half of these, and the others have no known cause. The DNA was the basis for D and trimming; V, J and clone size are from that table. The sample yields around 200,000 clones; roughly four fifths were counted once. The ten largest clones capture nearly 9.5% of the sample.

Sequences were obtained from PBMCs or T cells enriched from blood (not recorded which). The V and J genes are TRBV5-1 and TRBJ1-3, with 10 bases aligning to TRBD1. The TCR was taken from a man aged 40-50 years who had recovered from COVID-19. The CDR3 protein: CASSSDRGLRSGNTIYF. The bases are TGCGCCAGCAGCTCTGACAGGGGGCTAAGGTCTGGAAACACCATATATTTT.